The rows below give T cell receptor beta chains drawn from one sample of a study of blood T cell repertoires in COVID-19. The assay was immunoSEQ multiplex PCR, and TCRdb's table has in-frame clones only and misses some. The sample has about 330,000 clones, over 75% seen once; the top ten hold less than 6%. The sample comprised PBMCs or T cells enriched from blood (not recorded which). The receptors stem from a young woman who had recovered from COVID-19. Each CDR3 is given with its conserved first and last residue. The D gene is left open where the match is weak. Only some rows state a clone size, as once, few, many or a class for expanded clones.

TRBV28	TRBJ2-1	TRBD1	.	TGTGCCAGCAGGACGACAGGGGACTACAATGAGCAGTTCTTC	CASRTTGDYNEQFF
TRBV2	TRBJ1-2	.	.	TGTGCCAGCAGTGAACGGGAGGGCTATGGCTACACCTTC	CASSEREGYGYTF
TRBV16	TRBJ1-4	.	.	TGTGCCAGCAGCCAATCCTGGAGGGCAAATGAAAAACTGTTTTTT	CASSQSWRANEKLFF
TRBV6-2/TRBV6-3	TRBJ1-5	.	.	TGTGCCAGCAGTTATCAGGCGCAGCCCCAGCATTTT	CASSYQAQPQHF
TRBV28	TRBJ1-2	.	.	TGTGCCAGCAGTTTACACAGGAACCGAGGCTACACCTTC	CASSLHRNRGYTF
TRBV5-1	TRBJ2-3	TRBD2	.	TGCGCCAGCAGTCGGGAGGGCGATACGCAGTATTTT	CASSREGDTQYF
TRBV7-2	TRBJ1-3	.	.	TGTGCCAGCAGCTTACTCAAGGGGATCTCTGGAAACACCATATATTTT	CASSLLKGISGNTIYF
TRBV19	TRBJ2-7	.	.	TGTGCCAGTAGTATGACCGAGACATCCATGGAAGAGCAGTACTTC	CASSMTETSMEEQYF
TRBV7-3	TRBJ2-5	.	.	TGTGCCAGCAGCTTATTTGTCGGAGAGACCCAGTACTTC	CASSLFVGETQYF
TRBV5-3	TRBJ1-2	.	.	TGTGCCGGGTTACAGGGAAACGGCTACACCTTC	CAGLQGNGYTF
TRBV6-5	TRBJ1-1	.	.	TGTGCCAGCAGTTACGGTCGGGGGTCCGTGAACACTGAAGCTTTCTTT	CASSYGRGSVNTEAFF
TRBV7-2	TRBJ1-2	.	.	TGTGCCAGCAGTACAGGGTTTGGGTATGGCTACACCTTC	CASSTGFGYGYTF
TRBV3-1/TRBV3-2	TRBJ2-7	TRBD1	.	TGTGCCAGCAGCCGACCGACAGGGGTGTACGAGCAGTACTTC	CASSRPTGVYEQYF
TRBV5-1	TRBJ2-1	TRBD2	.	TGCGCCAGCACCTGGGGACTAGCGGACTACAATGAGCAGTTCTTC	CASTWGLADYNEQFF
TRBV12-3/TRBV12-4	TRBJ1-2	.	.	TGTGCCAGCAGTTTACCGCAGGGAACCGTCACCTTC	CASSLPQGTVTF
TRBV7-3	TRBJ2-3	TRBD2	.	TGTGCCAGCAGCCCCGGACTAGCGGGGGGCACAGATACGCAGTATTTT	CASSPGLAGGTDTQYF
TRBV7-9	TRBJ2-5	.	.	TGTGCCAGCAGCCTATGGACAGCCGAGACCCAGTACTTC	CASSLWTAETQYF
TRBV13	TRBJ1-2	.	.	TGTGCCAGCAGCTTAGTCGGGGGTGACTATGGCTACACCTTC	CASSLVGGDYGYTF
TRBV10-3	TRBJ2-2	TRBD1	.	TGTGCCATCAGTTGGACAGGGGGGAACACCGGGGAGCTGTTTTTT	CAISWTGGNTGELFF
TRBV10-1	TRBJ2-3	TRBD2	.	TGCGCCAGCAGTGAGTCGACTAGCGGGGGGATAGATACGCAGTATTTT	CASSESTSGGIDTQYF
TRBV9	TRBJ2-1	TRBD2	.	TGTGCCAGCAGCCCTTATCACCAGCGGGGGTCTAACCCCTACAATGAGCAGTTCTTC	CASSPYHQRGSNPYNEQFF
TRBV7-8	TRBJ1-5	.	.	TGTGCCAGCAGCCTGGCAGGGTCCCGACAGCCCCAGCATTTT	CASSLAGSRQPQHF
TRBV7-8	TRBJ1-6	.	.	TGTGCCAGCAGCTTAGCTTTGGGGCGAGGATTTAATTCACCCCTCCACTTT	CASSLALGRGFNSPLHF
TRBV6-6	TRBJ1-5	.	few	TGTGCCAGCACTATACAGGGATCCAATCAGCCCCAGCATTTT	CASTIQGSNQPQHF
TRBV5-5	TRBJ1-2	.	.	TGTGCCAGCAGTCTAGGCAACTATGGCTACACCTTC	CASSLGNYGYTF
TRBV6-1	TRBJ2-3	TRBD2	.	TGTGCCAGCAGTAAAGGGACTAGCGGGAATACAGATACGCAGTATTTT	CASSKGTSGNTDTQYF
TRBV25-1	TRBJ2-7	.	.	TGTGCTGTAGGGGTGGATACGAGCTCCTACGAGCAGTACTTC	CAVGVDTSSYEQYF
TRBV7-2	TRBJ2-3	TRBD2	.	TGTGCCAGCATCCTGATAGCGGGGAGCACAGATACGCAGTATTTT	CASILIAGSTDTQYF
TRBV11-2	TRBJ1-2	.	.	TGTGCCAGCAGCCCCCCCCAGGTAGAAAACTATGGCTACACCTTC	CASSPPQVENYGYTF
TRBV3-1/TRBV3-2	TRBJ2-7	.	once	TGTGCCAGCAGCCAAGCCCCATCAACAGGGACCTACGAGCAGTACTTC	CASSQAPSTGTYEQYF
TRBV18	TRBJ2-3	TRBD1	.	TGTGCCAGCTCAGCTGGACAGGCCGGCTTTCGTTCTTTT	CASSAGQAGFRSF
TRBV5-1	TRBJ1-2	.	.	TGCGCCAGCAGCTCAAGCGGGGCCGGGATGAGAGCTAACTATGGCTACACCTTC	CASSSSGAGMRANYGYTF
TRBV7-2	TRBJ1-1	.	.	TGTGCCAGCAGCTTAGTCTCTGAAGCTTTCTTT	CASSLVSEAFF
TRBV28	TRBJ2-1	.	once	TGTGCCAGCAGTTTCCCCTCCCGGGGTAGGGCTTTCGGTGAGCAGTTCTTC	CASSFPSRGRAFGEQFF
TRBV25-1	TRBJ1-4	TRBD1	.	TGTGCCAGCAGTGTTTCGGGACAGGGGTACGAAAAACTGTTTTTT	CASSVSGQGYEKLFF
TRBV7-2	TRBJ2-1	.	.	TGTGCCAGCAGTCGCCAGGAGGGACGGAATGAGCAGTTCTTC	CASSRQEGRNEQFF
TRBV5-8	TRBJ2-5	TRBD2	.	TGTGCCAGCAGCTTGGGACTAGCGGGGGGGCCATTAAGCCAGACCCAGTACTTC	CASSLGLAGGPLSQTQYF
TRBV19	TRBJ1-6	.	.	TGTGCCAGTAGCAGGGTTCATAATTCACCCCTCCACTTT	CASSRVHNSPLHF
TRBV11-2	TRBJ1-1	TRBD1	.	TGTGCCAGCAGCTCCGTAAGGACAGGGCGCTACACTGAAGCTTTCTTT	CASSSVRTGRYTEAFF
TRBV5-5	TRBJ2-3	TRBD2	few	TGTGCCAGCAGCGTTAGCGGGGGGCACACAGATACGCAGTATTTT	CASSVSGGHTDTQYF
TRBV30	TRBJ1-3	.	few	TGTGCCTGGAAAGGGGCTGGAAACACCATATATTTT	CAWKGAGNTIYF
TRBV5-1	TRBJ2-4	.	.	TGCGCCAGCAGCCAAGCGACGCTAGCCAAAAACATTCAGTACTTC	CASSQATLAKNIQYF
TRBV9	TRBJ2-3	TRBD2	once	TGTGCCAGCAGCGTAGGGGGGGGACCAGATACGCAGTATTTT	CASSVGGGPDTQYF
TRBV5-1	TRBJ2-3	TRBD1	.	TGCGCCAGCAGCTCCATATTACAGGGGCCCGGAGATACGCAGTATTTT	CASSSILQGPGDTQYF
TRBV20-1	TRBJ1-3	TRBD1	.	TGCAGTGCTAGTGGTCAGGGGGCGCCTGGAAACACCATATATTTT	CSASGQGAPGNTIYF
TRBV9	TRBJ2-2	TRBD2	.	TGTGCCAGCGCTGGGAGGGGAATCGGGGAGCTGTTTTTT	CASAGRGIGELFF
TRBV11-3	TRBJ2-7	.	.	TGTGCCAGCAGCTTGTATGCGGTAGGCGAGCAGTACTTC	CASSLYAVGEQYF
TRBV12-5	TRBJ1-2	.	.	TGTGCTAGTGGTTCCATACCTAGGACAGCCAGAATTAACTATGGCTACACCTTC	CASGSIPRTARINYGYTF
TRBV11-2	TRBJ1-2	.	.	TGTGCCAGCAGCCTGACAGCTACCTATGGCTACACCTTC	CASSLTATYGYTF
TRBV30	TRBJ2-3	TRBD1	.	TGTGCCTGGAGTGGACGAGGGACAGGGGGCACAGATACGCAGTATTTT	CAWSGRGTGGTDTQYF
TRBV7-6	TRBJ1-6	.	.	TGTGCCAGCAGCCCATTAGGGGCTGCGGACAATTCACCCCTCCACTTT	CASSPLGAADNSPLHF